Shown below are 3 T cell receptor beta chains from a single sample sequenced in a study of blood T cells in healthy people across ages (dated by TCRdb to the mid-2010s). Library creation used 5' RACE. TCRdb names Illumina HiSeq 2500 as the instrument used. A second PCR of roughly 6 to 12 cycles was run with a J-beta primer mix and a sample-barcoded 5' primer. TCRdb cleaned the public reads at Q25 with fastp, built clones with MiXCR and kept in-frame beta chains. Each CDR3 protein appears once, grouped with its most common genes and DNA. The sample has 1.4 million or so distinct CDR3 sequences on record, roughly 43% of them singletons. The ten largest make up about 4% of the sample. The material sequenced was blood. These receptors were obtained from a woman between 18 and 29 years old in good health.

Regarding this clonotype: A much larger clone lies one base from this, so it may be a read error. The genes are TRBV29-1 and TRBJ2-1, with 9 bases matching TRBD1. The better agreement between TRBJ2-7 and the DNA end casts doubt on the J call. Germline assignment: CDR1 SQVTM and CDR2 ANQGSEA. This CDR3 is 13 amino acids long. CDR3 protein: CSARTGATNEQYF. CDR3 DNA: TGCAGCGCCCGGACAGGGGCAACCAATGAGCAGTACTTC.

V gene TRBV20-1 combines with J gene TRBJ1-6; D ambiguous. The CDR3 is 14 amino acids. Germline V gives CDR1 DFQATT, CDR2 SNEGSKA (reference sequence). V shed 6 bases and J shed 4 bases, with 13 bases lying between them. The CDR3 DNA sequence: TGCAGTGCCAAAAGCGCCTGGTATAATTCACCCCTCCACTTT. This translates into CSAKSAWYNSPLHF.

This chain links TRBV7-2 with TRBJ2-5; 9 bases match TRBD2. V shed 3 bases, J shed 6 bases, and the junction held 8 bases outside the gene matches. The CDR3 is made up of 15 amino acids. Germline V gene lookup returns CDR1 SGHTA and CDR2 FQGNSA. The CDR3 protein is CASSFILAGGKTQYF. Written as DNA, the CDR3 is TGTGCCAGCAGCTTCATACTAGCGGGCGGCAAGACCCAGTACTTC.